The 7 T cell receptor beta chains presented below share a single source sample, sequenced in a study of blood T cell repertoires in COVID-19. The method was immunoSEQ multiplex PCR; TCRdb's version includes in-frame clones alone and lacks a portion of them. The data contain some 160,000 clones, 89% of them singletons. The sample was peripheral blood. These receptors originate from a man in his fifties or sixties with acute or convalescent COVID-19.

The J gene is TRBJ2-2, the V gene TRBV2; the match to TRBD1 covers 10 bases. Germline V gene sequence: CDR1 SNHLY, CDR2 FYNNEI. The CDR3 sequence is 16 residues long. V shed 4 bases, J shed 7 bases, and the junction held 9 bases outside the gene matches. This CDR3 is CASSVGTGVLSGELFF. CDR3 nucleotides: TGTGCCAGCAGTGTAGGGACAGGGGTGTTGAGCGGGGAGCTGTTTTTT.

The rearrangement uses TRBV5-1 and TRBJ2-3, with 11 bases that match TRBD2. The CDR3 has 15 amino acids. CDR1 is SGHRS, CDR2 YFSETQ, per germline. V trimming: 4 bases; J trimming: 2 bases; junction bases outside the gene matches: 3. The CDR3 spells CASSILAGDTDTQYF. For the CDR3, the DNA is TGCGCCAGCAGCATACTAGCGGGGGACACAGATACGCAGTATTTT.

This chain's CDR3 is CASTQSSTQYF. CDR3 bases: TGTGCCAGCACTCAGTCCAGTACGCAGTATTTT. J is TRBJ2-3 and V is TRBV12-3 or TRBV12-4; no reliable D call. V lost 7 bases and J lost 8, with 10 bases in between. The CDR3 spans 11 residues.

The chain's CDR3 is CASSSGQNTEAFF. The CDR3 DNA sequence: TGTGCCAGCAGCTCGGGTCAGAACACTGAAGCTTTCTTT. The chain is built from TRBV7-3 and TRBJ1-1, with no clear D. The CDR3 runs to 13 residues. The germline gives CDR1 SGHTA, CDR2 FQGTGA. V lost 4 bases and J 1 base, leaving 7 bases between the germline ends.

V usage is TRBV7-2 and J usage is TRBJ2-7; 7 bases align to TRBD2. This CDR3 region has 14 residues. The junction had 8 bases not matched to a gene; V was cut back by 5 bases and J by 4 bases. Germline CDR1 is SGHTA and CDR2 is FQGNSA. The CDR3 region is CASSLGFGGYEQYF. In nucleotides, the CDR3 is TGTGCCAGCAGCCTCGGATTCGGGGGGTACGAGCAGTACTTC.

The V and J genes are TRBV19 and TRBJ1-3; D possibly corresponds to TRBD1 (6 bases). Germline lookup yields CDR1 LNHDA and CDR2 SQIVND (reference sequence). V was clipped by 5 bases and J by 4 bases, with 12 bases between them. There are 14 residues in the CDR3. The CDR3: CASSSSGAGNTIYF. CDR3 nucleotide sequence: TGTGCCAGTAGTTCATCAGGGGCCGGAAACACCATATATTTT. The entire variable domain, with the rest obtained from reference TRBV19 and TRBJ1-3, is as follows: DGGITQSPKYLFRKEGQNVTLSCEQNLNHDAMYWYRQDPGQGLRLIYYSQIVNDFQKGDIAEGYSVSREKKESFPLTVTSAQKNPTAFYLCASSSSGAGNTIYFGEGSWLTVV.

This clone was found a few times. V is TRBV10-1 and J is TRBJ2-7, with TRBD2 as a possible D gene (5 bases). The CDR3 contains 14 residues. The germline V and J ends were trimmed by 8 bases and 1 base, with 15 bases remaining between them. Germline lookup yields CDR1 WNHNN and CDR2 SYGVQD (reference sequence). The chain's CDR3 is CASRRGLTSYEQYF. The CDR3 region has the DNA TGCGCCAGCCGGCGAGGGTTAACGTCCTACGAGCAGTACTTC.